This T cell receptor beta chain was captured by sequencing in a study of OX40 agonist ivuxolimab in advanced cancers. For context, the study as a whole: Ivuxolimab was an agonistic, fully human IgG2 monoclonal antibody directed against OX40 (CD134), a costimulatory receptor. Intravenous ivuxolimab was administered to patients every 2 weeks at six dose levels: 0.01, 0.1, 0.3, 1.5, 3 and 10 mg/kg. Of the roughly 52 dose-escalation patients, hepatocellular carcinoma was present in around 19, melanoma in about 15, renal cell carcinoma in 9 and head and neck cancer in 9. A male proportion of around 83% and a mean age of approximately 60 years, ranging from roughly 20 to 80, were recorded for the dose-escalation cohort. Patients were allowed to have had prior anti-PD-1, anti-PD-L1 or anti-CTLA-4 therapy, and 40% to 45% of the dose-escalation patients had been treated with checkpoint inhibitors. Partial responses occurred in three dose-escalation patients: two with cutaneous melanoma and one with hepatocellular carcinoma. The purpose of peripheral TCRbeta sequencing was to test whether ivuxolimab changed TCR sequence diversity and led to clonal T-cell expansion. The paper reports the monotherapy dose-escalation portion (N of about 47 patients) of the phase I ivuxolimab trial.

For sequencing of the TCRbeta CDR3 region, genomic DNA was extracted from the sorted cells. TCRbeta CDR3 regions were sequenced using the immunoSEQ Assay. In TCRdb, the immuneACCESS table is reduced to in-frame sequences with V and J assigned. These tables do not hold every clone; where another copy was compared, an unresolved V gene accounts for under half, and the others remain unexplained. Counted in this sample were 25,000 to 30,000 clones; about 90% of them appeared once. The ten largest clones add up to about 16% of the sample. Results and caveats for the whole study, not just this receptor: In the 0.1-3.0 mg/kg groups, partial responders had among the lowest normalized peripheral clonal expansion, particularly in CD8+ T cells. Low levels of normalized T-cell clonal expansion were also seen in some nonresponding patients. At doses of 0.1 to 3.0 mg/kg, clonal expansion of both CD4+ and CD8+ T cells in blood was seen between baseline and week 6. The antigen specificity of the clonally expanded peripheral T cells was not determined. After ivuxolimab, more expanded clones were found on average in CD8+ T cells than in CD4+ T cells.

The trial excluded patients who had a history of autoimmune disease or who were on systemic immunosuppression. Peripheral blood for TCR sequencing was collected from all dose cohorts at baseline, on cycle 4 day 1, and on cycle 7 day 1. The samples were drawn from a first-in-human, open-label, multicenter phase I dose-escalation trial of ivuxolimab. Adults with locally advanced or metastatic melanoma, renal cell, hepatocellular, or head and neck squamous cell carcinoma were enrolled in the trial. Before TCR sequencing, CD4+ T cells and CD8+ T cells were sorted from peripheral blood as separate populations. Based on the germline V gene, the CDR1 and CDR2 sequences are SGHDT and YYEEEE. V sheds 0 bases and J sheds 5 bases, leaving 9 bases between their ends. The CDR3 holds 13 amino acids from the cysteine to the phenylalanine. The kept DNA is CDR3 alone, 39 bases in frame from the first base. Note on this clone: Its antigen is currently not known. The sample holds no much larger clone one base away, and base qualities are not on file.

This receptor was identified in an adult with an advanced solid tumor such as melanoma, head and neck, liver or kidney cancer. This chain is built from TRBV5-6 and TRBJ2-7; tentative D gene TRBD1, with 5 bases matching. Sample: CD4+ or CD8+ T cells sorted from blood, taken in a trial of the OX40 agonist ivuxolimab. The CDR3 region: CASSLGQGNEQYF. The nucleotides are TGTGCCAGCAGCTTGGGGCAGGGCAACGAGCAGTACTTC.